This TCR beta chain was captured in a study of early T cells in non-severe SARS-CoV-2 infection. Study overall: The study sequenced bulk RNA from unsorted whole blood, with chains unpaired.

The CDR3 contains 15 residues. The germline gives CDR1 MGHRA, CDR2 YSYEKL. V shed 0 bases and J shed 3 bases, with 12 bases lying between them. There are many counts of this clonotype. As part of library construction, unique molecular identifiers were attached to individual cDNA molecules. TCRdb called the 5' RACE reads again in MiXCR, with one record for every CDR3 protein. The sample includes under 30,000 distinct CDR3 sequences, roughly 5% of them seen just once. The chain combines TRBV4-1 with TRBJ2-7; D not certain. The material sequenced was whole blood. The clonotype originates from an adult who was a healthcare worker with PCR-confirmed SARS-CoV-2 infection or an uninfected control (not recorded which). CDR3 in DNA: TGCGCCAGCAGCCAAGATCAAAACGGATACTACGAGCAGTACTTC. This translates into CASSQDQNGYYEQYF.